The source of this T cell receptor beta chain is a study of T cells in Graves' hyperthyroidism and ophthalmopathy. RNA transcripts were the template for amplifying TCR beta CDR3 regions. During a first-round RT-PCR of the TCR CDR3, the HTBI primer set was used. TCRdb redid the calling of the multiplex PCR reads with MiXCR, one entry per CDR3 protein. This table holds around 450,000 distinct CDR3 sequences, approximately 15% found once. Newly diagnosed hyperthyroidism patients aged 18 to 65 years had disease lasting under 2 months. CDR1 is MNHEY, CDR2 SVGAGI, per germline. With 1 base removed from V and 1 base from J, the gap between germline ends came to 4 bases. The CDR3 loop spans 13 amino acids. Overall study results and limits: Ophthalmopathy, which appeared later, was predicted by the model a median around 6.5 months before onset. Also found in blood were most expanded thyroid clonotypes above 0.001. Separating ophthalmopathy from stable hyperthyroidism was achieved by a 13 V-J model.

This clonotype was seen ten or more times. As yet, its antigen is unknown. The chain carries TRBV6-5 and TRBJ2-5; D gene ambiguous. This TCR was recovered from a woman aged 18-29 years with Graves' hyperthyroidism. Sequencing was carried out using blood. The CDR3 sequence: CASSYFLQETQYF. DNA of the CDR3: TGTGCCAGCAGTTACTTCCTCCAAGAGACCCAGTACTTC.